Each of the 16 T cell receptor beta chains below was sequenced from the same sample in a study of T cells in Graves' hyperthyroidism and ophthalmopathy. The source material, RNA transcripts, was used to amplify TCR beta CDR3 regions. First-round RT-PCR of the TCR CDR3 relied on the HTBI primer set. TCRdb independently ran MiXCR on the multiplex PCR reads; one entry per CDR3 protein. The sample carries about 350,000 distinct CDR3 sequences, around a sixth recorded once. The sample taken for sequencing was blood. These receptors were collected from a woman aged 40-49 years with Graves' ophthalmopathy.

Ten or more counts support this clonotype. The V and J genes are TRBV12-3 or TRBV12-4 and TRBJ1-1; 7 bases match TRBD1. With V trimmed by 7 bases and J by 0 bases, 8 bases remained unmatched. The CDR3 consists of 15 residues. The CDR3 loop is CASNPRGAMNTEAFF. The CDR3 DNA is TGTGCCAGCAATCCCAGGGGGGCGATGAACACTGAAGCTTTCTTT.

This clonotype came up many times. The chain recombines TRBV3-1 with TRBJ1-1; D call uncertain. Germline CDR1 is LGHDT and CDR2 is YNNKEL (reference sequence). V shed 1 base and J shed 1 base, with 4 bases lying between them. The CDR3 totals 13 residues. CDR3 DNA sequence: TGTGCCAGCAGCCAAGTGCAGAACACTGAAGCTTTCTTT. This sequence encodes CASSQVQNTEAFF.

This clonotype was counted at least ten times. In nucleotides, the CDR3 is TGTGCCAGCAGTTTCGGACTAAACTACGAGCAGTACTTC. It yields the protein CASSFGLNYEQYF. This sequence joins TRBV12-3 or TRBV12-4 and TRBJ2-7; a weak D match, TRBD2 (6 bases). The CDR3 covers 13 residues. The ends were cut back, 3 bases at V and 3 bases at J, with 9 bases in the middle.

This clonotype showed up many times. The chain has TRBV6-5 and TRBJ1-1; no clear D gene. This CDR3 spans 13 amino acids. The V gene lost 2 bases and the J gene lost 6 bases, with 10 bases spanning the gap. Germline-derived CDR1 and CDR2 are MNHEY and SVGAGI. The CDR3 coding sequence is TGTGCCAGCAGTTACACGCCCGAGGCTGAAGCTTTCTTT. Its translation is CASSYTPEAEAFF.

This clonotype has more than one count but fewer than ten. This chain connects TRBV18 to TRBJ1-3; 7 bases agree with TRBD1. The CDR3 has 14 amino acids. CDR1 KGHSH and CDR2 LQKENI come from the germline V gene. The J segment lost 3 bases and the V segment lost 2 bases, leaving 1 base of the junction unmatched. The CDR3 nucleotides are TGTGCCAGCTCACCAACAGGGGATGGAAACACCATATATTTT. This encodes CASSPTGDGNTIYF.

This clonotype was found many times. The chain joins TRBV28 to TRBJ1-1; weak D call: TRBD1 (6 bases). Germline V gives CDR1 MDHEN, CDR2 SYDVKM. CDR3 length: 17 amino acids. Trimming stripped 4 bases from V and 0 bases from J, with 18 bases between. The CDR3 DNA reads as TGTGCCAGCAGTTCACTCCCGGGACAAACCATGAACACTGAAGCTTTCTTT. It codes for CASSSLPGQTMNTEAFF.

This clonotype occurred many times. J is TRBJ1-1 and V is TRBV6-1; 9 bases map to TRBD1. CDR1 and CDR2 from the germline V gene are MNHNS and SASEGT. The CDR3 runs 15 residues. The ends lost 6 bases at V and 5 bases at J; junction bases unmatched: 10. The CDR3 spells CASSLDGTGNTEAFF. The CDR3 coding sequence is TGTGCCAGCAGCCTAGACGGGACAGGGAATACTGAAGCTTTCTTT.

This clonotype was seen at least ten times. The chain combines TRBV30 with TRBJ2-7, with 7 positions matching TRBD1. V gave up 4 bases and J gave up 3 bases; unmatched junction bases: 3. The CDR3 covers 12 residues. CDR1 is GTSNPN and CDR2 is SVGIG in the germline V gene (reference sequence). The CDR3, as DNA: TGTGCCTGGAACACAGGGGTCTACGAGCAGTACTTC. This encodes CAWNTGVYEQYF.

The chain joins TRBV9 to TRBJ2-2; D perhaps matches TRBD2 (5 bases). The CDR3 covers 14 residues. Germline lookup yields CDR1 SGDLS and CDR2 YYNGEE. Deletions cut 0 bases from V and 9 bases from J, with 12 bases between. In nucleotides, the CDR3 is TGTGCCAGCAGCGTAGCCGGTGACGGGAGGGAGCTGTTTTTT. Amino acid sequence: CASSVAGDGRELFF.

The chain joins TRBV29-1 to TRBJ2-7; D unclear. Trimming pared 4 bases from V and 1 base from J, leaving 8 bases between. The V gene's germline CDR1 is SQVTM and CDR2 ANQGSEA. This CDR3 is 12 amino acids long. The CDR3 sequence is CSVVGDSYEQYF. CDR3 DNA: TGCAGCGTTGTTGGGGATTCCTACGAGCAGTACTTC.

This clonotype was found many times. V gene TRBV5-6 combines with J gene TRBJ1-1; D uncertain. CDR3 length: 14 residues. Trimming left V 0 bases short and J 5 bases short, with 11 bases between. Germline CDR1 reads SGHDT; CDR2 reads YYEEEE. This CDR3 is CASSLGARRTEAFF. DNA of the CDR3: TGTGCCAGCAGCTTGGGGGCTCGGAGGACTGAAGCTTTCTTT.

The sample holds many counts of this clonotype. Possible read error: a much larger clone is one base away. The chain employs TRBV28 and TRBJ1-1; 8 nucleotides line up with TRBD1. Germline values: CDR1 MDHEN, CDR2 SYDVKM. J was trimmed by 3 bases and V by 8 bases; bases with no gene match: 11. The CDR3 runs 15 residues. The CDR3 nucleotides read TGTGCCAGCTTGCTATCCGGGACAGGTTACACTGAAGCTTTCTTT. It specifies CASLLSGTGYTEAFF.

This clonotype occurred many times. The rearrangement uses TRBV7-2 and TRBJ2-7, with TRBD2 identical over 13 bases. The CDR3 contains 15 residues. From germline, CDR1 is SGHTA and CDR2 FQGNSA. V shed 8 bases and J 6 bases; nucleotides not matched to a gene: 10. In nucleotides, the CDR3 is TGTGCCAGCGGACTAGCGGGAGTAATGCCGGGCGAGCAGTACTTC. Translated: CASGLAGVMPGEQYF.

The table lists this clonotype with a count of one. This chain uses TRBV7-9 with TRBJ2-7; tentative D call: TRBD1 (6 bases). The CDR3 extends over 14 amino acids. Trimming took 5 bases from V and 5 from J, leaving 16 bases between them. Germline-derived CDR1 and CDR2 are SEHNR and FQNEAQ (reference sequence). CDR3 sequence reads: CASSDAAGAHEQYF. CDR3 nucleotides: TGTGCCAGCAGCGACGCGGCAGGGGCCCACGAGCAGTACTTC. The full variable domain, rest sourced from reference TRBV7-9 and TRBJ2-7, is DTGVSQNPRHKITKRGQNVTFRCDPISEHNRLYWYRQTLGQGPEFLTYFQNEAQLEKSRLLSDRFSAERPKGSFSTLEIQRTEQGDSAMYLCASSDAAGAHEQYFGPGTRLTVT.

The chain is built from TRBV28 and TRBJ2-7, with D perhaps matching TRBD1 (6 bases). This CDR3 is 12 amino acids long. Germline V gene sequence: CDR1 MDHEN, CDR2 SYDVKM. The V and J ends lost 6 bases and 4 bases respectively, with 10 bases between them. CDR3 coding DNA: TGTGCCAGCAGCATAGGACAGTACGAGCAGTACTTC. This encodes CASSIGQYEQYF.

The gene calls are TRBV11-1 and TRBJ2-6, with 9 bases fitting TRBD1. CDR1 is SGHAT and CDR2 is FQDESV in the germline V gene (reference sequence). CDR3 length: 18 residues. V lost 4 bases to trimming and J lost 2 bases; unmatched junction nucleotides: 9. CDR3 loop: CASSSTPGTGTGANVLTF. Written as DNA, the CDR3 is TGTGCCAGCAGCTCTACCCCCGGGACAGGGACTGGGGCCAACGTCCTGACTTTC.